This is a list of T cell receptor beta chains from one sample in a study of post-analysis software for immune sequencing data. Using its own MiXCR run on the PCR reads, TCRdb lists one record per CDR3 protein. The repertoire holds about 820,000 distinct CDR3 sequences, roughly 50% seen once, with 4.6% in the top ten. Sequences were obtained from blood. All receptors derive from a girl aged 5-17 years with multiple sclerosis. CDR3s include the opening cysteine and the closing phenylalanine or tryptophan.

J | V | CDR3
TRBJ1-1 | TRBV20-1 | CSARVPQGDTEAFF
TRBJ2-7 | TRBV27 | CASSRDSIYEQYF
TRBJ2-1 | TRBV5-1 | CASSVLERSEQFF
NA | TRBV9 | CATLGRVHEQYF
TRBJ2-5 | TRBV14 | CASSQDLQGAKETQYF
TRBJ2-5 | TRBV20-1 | CSARAILGGQETQYF
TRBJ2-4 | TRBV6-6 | CASSRPGQGTNIQYF
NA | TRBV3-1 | CASSQEGSQAYEQYF
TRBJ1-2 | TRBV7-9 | CASSRRRAEGNYGYTF
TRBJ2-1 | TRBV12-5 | CASGLGPSGLGEQFF
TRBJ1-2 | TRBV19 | CASSIRDLGANYGYTF
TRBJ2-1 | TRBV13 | CASRTGRLNEQFF
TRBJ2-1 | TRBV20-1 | CSARAPSANEQFF
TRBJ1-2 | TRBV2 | CASSDDYGYTF
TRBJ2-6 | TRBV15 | CATSRVPASGANVLTF
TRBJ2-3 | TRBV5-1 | CASSATTIRTDTQYF
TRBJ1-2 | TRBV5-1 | CASSYRDRNYGYTF
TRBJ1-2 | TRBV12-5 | CASGKSRNYGHTF
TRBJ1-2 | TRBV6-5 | CASREMVQGVYGYTF
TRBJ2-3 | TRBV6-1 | CASSGRTATDTQYF
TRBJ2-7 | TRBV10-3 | CAISEFLGGQGGVEQYF
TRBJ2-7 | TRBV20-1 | CSAPGQGLSYEQYF
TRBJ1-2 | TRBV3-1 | CASSQDRSQGIYGYTF
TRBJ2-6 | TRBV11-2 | CASSPSGWTETFSGANVLTF
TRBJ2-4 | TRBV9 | CASSVGGSKNIQYF
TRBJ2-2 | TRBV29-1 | CSVEDTEGARETQYFGPGTGELFF
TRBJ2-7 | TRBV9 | CASSVNRDRVSYEQYF
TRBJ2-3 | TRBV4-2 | CASSQEWLADTDTQYF
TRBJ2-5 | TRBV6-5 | CASSYPGVQETQYF
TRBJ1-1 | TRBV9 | CASSVAGGGRGTEAFF
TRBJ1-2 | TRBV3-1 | CASSQDRTGSNYGYTF
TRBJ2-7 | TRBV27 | CASSTATSGTGEQYF
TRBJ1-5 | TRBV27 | CASSIRDSNQPQHF
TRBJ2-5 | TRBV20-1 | CSARDRFVGARRSMETQYF
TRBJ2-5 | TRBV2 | CASGRAFNEQYF
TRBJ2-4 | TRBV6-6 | CASSQNRGNIQYF
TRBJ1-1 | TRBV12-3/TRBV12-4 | CASSLRDEAFF
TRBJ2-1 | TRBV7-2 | CASSPVVEQFF
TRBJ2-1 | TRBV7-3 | CASSLSLAGRNEQFF
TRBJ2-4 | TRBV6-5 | CASRTQGAKNIQYF
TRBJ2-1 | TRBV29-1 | CSVEDGFLAPSSYNEQFF
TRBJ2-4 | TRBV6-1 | CAVETPPGLEQYF
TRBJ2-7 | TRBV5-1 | CASSSRGSSGYEQYF
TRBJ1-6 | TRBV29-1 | CTPGLAYNSPLHF
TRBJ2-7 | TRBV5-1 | CASSLGQIDSYEQYF
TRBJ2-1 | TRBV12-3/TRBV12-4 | CASSSGLAGGDEQFF
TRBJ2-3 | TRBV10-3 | CAINSGSTDTQYF
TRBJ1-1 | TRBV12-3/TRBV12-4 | CASSRATATEAFF
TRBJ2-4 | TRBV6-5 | CASSSGGFLAKNIQYF
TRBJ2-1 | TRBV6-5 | CASSYSPRGLPYNEQFF
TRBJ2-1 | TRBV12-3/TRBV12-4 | CASSTGIGEQFF
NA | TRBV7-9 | CASSLPGNEQYF
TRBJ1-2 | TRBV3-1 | CASSQVHAGTGRHGYTF
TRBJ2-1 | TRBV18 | CASSPRDSSVYNEQFF
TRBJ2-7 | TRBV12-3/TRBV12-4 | CASSLEGGRKGSYEQYF